This T cell receptor beta chain was found in a study of patients and donors after allogeneic stem cell transplantation. TCRdb fed the RT-PCR reads into MiXCR, producing one record per CDR3 protein. The sample lists about a million distinct CDR3 sequences, about a sixth occurring once. CDR3 length: 12 amino acids. V lost 5 bases and J 6 bases, leaving 9 bases between the germline ends. From germline, CDR1 is SGHVS and CDR2 FNYEAQ. The J gene is TRBJ2-3, the V gene TRBV7-6; D is unclear. The TCR originated in a human donor who was either an allogeneic HSCT recipient or a stem cell or donor lymphocyte infusion donor (not recorded which). It is not recorded whose cells these are; they may come from a transplant donor. Sequencing was carried out using blood, either unsorted or a sorted T cell fraction (not recorded which). The chain's CDR3 is CASSPDPDTQYF. DNA of the CDR3: TGTGCCAGCAGCCCCGATCCCGATACGCAGTATTTT.